These T cell receptor beta chains were read from a single sample in a study of cytomegalovirus exposure and HLA in healthy donors. Produced via immunoSEQ multiplex PCR; TCRdb's table is partial and in-frame only. Of 30,000 to 40,000 clones listed, 60% to 75% are singletons. Sequenced material: PBMCs. These receptors all stem from a man in his forties in good health and CMV-seronegative. Both conserved end residues are part of each CDR3. The D gene is left open where the match is weak. Clone size is not always given. Where it is, it says once, few, many or a class for expanded clones.

j_call clone_size d_call v_call cdr3_nt cdr3_aa
TRBJ2-1 few TRBD2 TRBV28 TGTGCCAGCAGCTCCCCCGGGGGGACCTACAATGAGCAGTTCTTC CASSSPGGTYNEQFF
TRBJ2-1 - - TRBV1 TGCACCAGCTCGACTAGCGGGGGGCCGGAGTCCTACAATGAGCAGTTCTTC CTSSTSGGPESYNEQFF
TRBJ1-1 - - TRBV20-1 TGCAGTGCTGGAGGGGGGCAGGCTTTCTTT CSAGGGQAFF
TRBJ2-5 - TRBD2 TRBV7-8 TGTGCCAGCAGCTTAGACATCGAGCGGGGGAACCAAGAGACCCAGTACTTC CASSLDIERGNQETQYF
TRBJ1-6 - - TRBV6-5 TGTGCCAGCAGTTACTCGACAGGAGAGGCCTCACCCCTCCACTTT CASSYSTGEASPLHF
TRBJ1-2 - - TRBV27 TGTGCCAGCAGTTTACGAGGTTTCGGCTATGGCTACACCTTC CASSLRGFGYGYTF
TRBJ1-6 - - TRBV14 TGTGCCAGCAGCCAGGCTCTCTCACCCCTCCACTTT CASSQALSPLHF
TRBJ1-1 few - TRBV9 TGTGCCAGCAGCGGGAGTGCAGGGCGGACTGAAGCTTTCTTT CASSGSAGRTEAFF
TRBJ1-4 - TRBD1 TRBV6-7 TGTGCCAGCACGCGAGAGTCGGACAGGGTTAGAGCAACTAATGAAAAACTGTTTTTT CASTRESDRVRATNEKLFF
TRBJ2-5 - - TRBV14 TGTGCCAGCAGCCAAGCTCTGCAGGGCTCAGGCCTCCAAGAGACCCAGTACTTC CASSQALQGSGLQETQYF
TRBJ1-3 - - TRBV2 TGTGCCAGCAGCGGGGGACGTGAGACCATATATTTT CASSGGRETIYF
TRBJ1-5 - TRBD1 TRBV6-6 TGTGCCAGCAGACACGGACAGGGATGGGGCAATCAGCCCCAGCATTTT CASRHGQGWGNQPQHF
TRBJ1-1 - - TRBV11-3 TGTGCCAGCAGCTTATTCTTCGGCACTGAAGCTTTCTTT CASSLFFGTEAFF
TRBJ2-3 once TRBD2 TRBV19 TGTGCCAGTAGAACGGGGGGGAGCACAGATACGCAGTATTTT CASRTGGSTDTQYF
TRBJ2-5 - - TRBV7-8 TGTGCCAGCAGCGCGACAGGCACAAAAGAGACCCAGTACTTC CASSATGTKETQYF
TRBJ2-2 - - TRBV6-4 TGTGCCAGCAGTGACAACAGGGACACCGGGGAGCTGTTTTTT CASSDNRDTGELFF
TRBJ1-5 few - TRBV7-8 TGTGCCAGCAGCTCGTACAGGAATCAGCCCCAGCATTTT CASSSYRNQPQHF
TRBJ2-7 - - TRBV2 TGTGCCAGCAGTGCCGGGGGACAGAGGACCTACGAGCAGTACTTC CASSAGGQRTYEQYF
TRBJ1-2 - - TRBV25-1 TGTGCCAGCAGTGGCAGGAACTATGGCTACACCTTC CASSGRNYGYTF
TRBJ2-3 - - TRBV10-3 TGTGCCATCAGTGTGGGGGGGCTACGAACAGATACGCAGTATTTT CAISVGGLRTDTQYF
TRBJ2-7 - TRBD2 TRBV7-9 TGTGCCAGCACCCAAACCGGGGGGGCGTTCGGCGAGCAGTACTTC CASTQTGGAFGEQYF
TRBJ2-7 - TRBD1 TRBV15 TGTGCCACCAGCGCCCGGGACAGGGACTACGAGCAGTACTTC CATSARDRDYEQYF
TRBJ1-2 - - TRBV6-5 TGTGCCAGCAGCCCACAGGATAACTATGGCTACACCTTC CASSPQDNYGYTF
TRBJ1-2 - TRBD1 TRBV5-1 TGCGCCAGCAGCGTGGGACAGGGCTATGGCTACACCTTC CASSVGQGYGYTF
TRBJ1-1 few - TRBV10-3 TGTGCCATCAGTGAACGGGATCTAGCTTTCTTT CAISERDLAFF
TRBJ2-3 - TRBD2 TRBV7-2 TGTGCCAGCAGCTCGGAGGCGGGGGGGGCAGATACGCAGTATTTT CASSSEAGGADTQYF
TRBJ2-5 - TRBD1 TRBV6-5 TGTGCCAGCAGTTACTTTTCATGGACAGGAGAAGAGACCCAGTACTTC CASSYFSWTGEETQYF
TRBJ1-4 - - TRBV9 TGTGCCAGCAGCGGTCCCGAGGGTGATGAAAAACTGTTTTTT CASSGPEGDEKLFF
TRBJ1-2 - - TRBV7-8 TGTGCCAGCAGCGCAGAGACGGGGATGTACTATGGCTACACCTTC CASSAETGMYYGYTF
TRBJ1-5 few TRBD1 TRBV6-5 TGTGCCAGCAGGCCGGGACAGGGGACCAATCAGCCCCAGCATTTT CASRPGQGTNQPQHF
TRBJ2-7 - TRBD2 TRBV7-6 TGTGCCAGCAGCTCGGGTTTAGCGGGGGCCCAAGCCTACGAGCAGTACTTC CASSSGLAGAQAYEQYF
TRBJ1-2 few - TRBV6-1 TGTGCCAGCCGCCGGTCGGGGGGCGAGAAGGATGGCTACACCTTC CASRRSGGEKDGYTF
TRBJ2-3 - TRBD1 TRBV7-6 TGTGCCAGCAGCTTGGGGACAGGTAGCACAGATACGCAGTATTTT CASSLGTGSTDTQYF
TRBJ2-7 - - TRBV7-9 TGTGCCAGCAGCTTAACAGGGATCTACGAGCAGTACTTC CASSLTGIYEQYF
TRBJ2-3 - TRBD2 TRBV13 TGTGCCAGCAGCGTTAGCGGGGGATCGGCCCGGGTGCAGTATTTT CASSVSGGSARVQYF
TRBJ2-1 few - TRBV19 TGTGCCAGTAGTATTCCCCTGCGGGAGCAGTTCTTC CASSIPLREQFF
TRBJ2-4 - TRBD2 TRBV10-3 TGTGCCATCAGTGACCGGGACTATAGTATTCAGTACTTC CAISDRDYSIQYF
TRBJ2-2 few - TRBV6-6 TGTGCCAGCAGCCCTCGGGGAGGCAGGGACACCGGGGAGCTGTTTTTT CASSPRGGRDTGELFF
TRBJ2-4 few TRBD1 TRBV10-3 TGTGCCATCAGTACACAGGGGGTACTAGCCAAAAACATTCAGTACTTC CAISTQGVLAKNIQYF
TRBJ2-7 - TRBD2 TRBV6-5 TGTGCCAGCAGTTACTCGGGGGGGGGCTCCTACGAGCAGTACTTC CASSYSGGGSYEQYF
TRBJ1-2 - - TRBV7-9 TGTGCCAGCAGCTTAGAAGAGAGGACAGTAAACTATGGCTACACCTTC CASSLEERTVNYGYTF
TRBJ2-5 once - TRBV28 TGTGCCAGCAGCAGGGCGCTTAGGGAGACCCAGTACTTC CASSRALRETQYF
TRBJ1-2 - - TRBV5-4 TGTGCCAGCAGCTTGGAGACAGGTGGCTACACCTTC CASSLETGGYTF
TRBJ2-7 few TRBD1 TRBV7-8 TGTGCCAGCAGCTCCAGCCGGGACAGGCCCTCCTACGAGCAGTACTTC CASSSSRDRPSYEQYF
TRBJ1-1 - - TRBV6-1 TGTGCCAGCAGTGAAGACGCGGGGGCTGAAGCTTTCTTT CASSEDAGAEAFF
TRBJ2-3 - - TRBV14 TGTGCCAGCAGCCATGCGCTTGGGGGGGCCCACACAGATACGCAGTATTTT CASSHALGGAHTDTQYF
TRBJ1-2 - - TRBV6-1 TGTGCCAGCAGTGATTCGGGGTTGGGCTATGGCTACACCTTC CASSDSGLGYGYTF
TRBJ1-6 - - TRBV6-5 TGTGCCAGCAGTTCAACAGTTAATTCACCCCTCCACTTT CASSSTVNSPLHF
TRBJ2-5 - TRBD2 TRBV7-9 TGTGCCAGCAGCCGTAGCGGGTCTGAGACCCAGTACTTC CASSRSGSETQYF
TRBJ1-1 - - TRBV19 TGTGCCAGTAGCAGGACAATGAACACTGAAGCTTTCTTT CASSRTMNTEAFF
TRBJ2-7 - TRBD1 TRBV7-2 TGTGCCAGCAGCTTAGGTACAGGGGGGGAGCAGTACTTC CASSLGTGGEQYF
TRBJ2-7 - TRBD1 TRBV5-1 TGCGCCAGCAGCCCCGTAACGACAGGGGAAACCTCCTACGAGCAGTACTTC CASSPVTTGETSYEQYF
TRBJ1-1 few - TRBV5-4 TGTGCCAGCAGCTTGGGTGGGGGAGGGTCCATGAACACTGAAGCTTTCTTT CASSLGGGGSMNTEAFF
TRBJ2-1 once TRBD1 TRBV19 TGTGCCAGTAGTACAGGGACAGGAAGTCATGAGCAGTTCTTC CASSTGTGSHEQFF
TRBJ2-2 - - TRBV28 TGTGCCAGCAGTCCGCACAAGAACACCGGGGAGCTGTTTTTT CASSPHKNTGELFF